Sequencing of this TCR beta chain was carried out in a study of CD4 T cells in relation to SARS-CoV-2 and coronaviruses. Overall study context: A couple of subjects were Hispanic; patients were under 10 males and a handful of females. The HLA restriction of the shared crossreactive spike epitopes was mapped. Study-level results: The assay detects memory recall responses, not culture-primed primary responses.

The J segment lost 4 bases and the V segment lost 2 bases, leaving 5 bases of the junction unmatched. Per the germline V gene, CDR1 is SGHTA and CDR2 is FQGTGA. The CDR3 loop spans 15 amino acids. Deep TCR-beta sequencing used DNA from uncultured naive and memory CD4+ T cells. The data were produced by immunoSEQ multiplex PCR, yet TCRdb's version contains in-frame clones alone and is incomplete. This sample yields about 60,000 clones, of which under 95% are seen a single time; around 0.41% belongs to the top ten. Turning to this clone: The target antigen is unknown.

This clonotype was obtained from an adult with COVID-19. The chain uses TRBV7-3 and TRBJ2-1; 7 bases fit TRBD2. The sequenced sample consisted of naive CD4+ T cells from PBMCs. Subset indicated: naive CD4+ T cells isolated by negative enrichment. The CDR3 spells CASSLEASGYNEQFF. CDR3 DNA sequence: TGTGCCAGCAGCTTAGAGGCTAGCGGTTACAATGAGCAGTTCTTC.